A selection of T cell receptor beta chains follows, all from one sample in a study of blood T cell repertoires in COVID-19. Assay: immunoSEQ multiplex PCR; the TCRdb copy retains only in-frame clones and omits some. In the table there are about 270,000 clones, about 90% of which are singletons. Sequenced input: peripheral blood. Source of these receptors: a woman younger than 45 with COVID-19, enrolled during active disease. Each CDR3 is given with its conserved first and last residue. Fields, in order: V gene, D gene, clone size, J gene, CDR3 length, CDR3 DNA, CDR3 protein. A D gene is named only where the DNA matches it firmly. Clone size is stated in some rows and not others, as once, few, many or a class when expanded.

v_gene: TRBV4-1
d_gene: TRBD2
abundance: .
j_gene: TRBJ2-1
len: 16
CDR3nt: TGCGCCAGCAGCCAAGATCAAGGGCGGGGGGGCCGTGAGCAGTTCTTC
CDR3aa: CASSQDQGRGGREQFF

v_gene: TRBV6-1
d_gene: .
abundance: .
j_gene: TRBJ2-1
len: 13
CDR3nt: TGTGCCAGCAGTGAATTTGTGGGGGGTGAGCAGTTCTTC
CDR3aa: CASSEFVGGEQFF

v_gene: TRBV10-2
d_gene: .
abundance: .
j_gene: TRBJ2-1
len: 17
CDR3nt: TGCGCCAGCAGTGAGTCGGCGACAGATAGCTCCTACAATGAGCAGTTCTTC
CDR3aa: CASSESATDSSYNEQFF

v_gene: TRBV5-4
d_gene: .
abundance: once
j_gene: TRBJ2-1
len: 13
CDR3nt: TGTGCCAGCAACGCAGGGTTGCACAATGAGCAGTTCTTC
CDR3aa: CASNAGLHNEQFF

v_gene: TRBV7-9
d_gene: .
abundance: .
j_gene: TRBJ1-1
len: 13
CDR3nt: TGTGCCCCACTGGGGGGGCTGAACACTGAAGCTTTCTTT
CDR3aa: CAPLGGLNTEAFF

v_gene: TRBV19
d_gene: TRBD2
abundance: .
j_gene: TRBJ2-7
len: 14
CDR3nt: TGTGCCAGTAGTATCCAGCGGGGTTCCTACGAGCAGTACTTC
CDR3aa: CASSIQRGSYEQYF

v_gene: TRBV7-2
d_gene: TRBD2
abundance: once
j_gene: TRBJ2-1
len: 17
CDR3nt: TGTGCCAGCAGCTTATCTGGCGGGGGGTTCTCCTACAATGAGCAGTTCTTC
CDR3aa: CASSLSGGGFSYNEQFF

v_gene: TRBV4-1
d_gene: TRBD1
abundance: .
j_gene: TRBJ1-1
len: 16
CDR3nt: TGCGCCAGCAGAAGAGGGACAGAAAGCATGAACACTGAAGCTTTCTTT
CDR3aa: CASRRGTESMNTEAFF

v_gene: TRBV25-1
d_gene: TRBD1
abundance: .
j_gene: TRBJ2-3
len: 14
CDR3nt: TGTGCCAGCGGTAGACAGGGGGGCACAGATACGCAGTATTTT
CDR3aa: CASGRQGGTDTQYF

v_gene: TRBV20-1
d_gene: .
abundance: .
j_gene: TRBJ1-5
len: 16
CDR3nt: TGCAGTGCTAGTGGAAACGGGGGGATAGGCAATCAGCCCCAGCATTTT
CDR3aa: CSASGNGGIGNQPQHF

v_gene: TRBV6-5
d_gene: .
abundance: .
j_gene: TRBJ1-3
len: 15
CDR3nt: TGTGCCAGCAGCTGGGACGGGGGCTCTGGAAACACCATATATTTT
CDR3aa: CASSWDGGSGNTIYF

v_gene: TRBV29-1
d_gene: .
abundance: .
j_gene: TRBJ2-2
len: 15
CDR3nt: TGCAGCGTTCACAGCCCGGGGTCGAACACCGGGGAGCTGTTTTTT
CDR3aa: CSVHSPGSNTGELFF

v_gene: TRBV28
d_gene: .
abundance: .
j_gene: TRBJ1-3
len: 13
CDR3nt: TGTGCCAGCAGTTTGGAGGGGTTAGGCACCATATATTTT
CDR3aa: CASSLEGLGTIYF

v_gene: TRBV29-1
d_gene: .
abundance: .
j_gene: TRBJ2-6
len: 17
CDR3nt: TGCAGCACTTCTGGGGATTACAGGTTAGGGGGGGCCAACGTCCTGACTTTC
CDR3aa: CSTSGDYRLGGANVLTF

v_gene: TRBV19
d_gene: .
abundance: .
j_gene: TRBJ1-2
len: 13
CDR3nt: TGTGCCAGTAGTATGGGCAGCTATTATGGCTACACCTTC
CDR3aa: CASSMGSYYGYTF

v_gene: TRBV4-1
d_gene: .
abundance: .
j_gene: TRBJ2-3
len: 18
CDR3nt: TGCGCCAGCAGCCAAGTTAAGGCGGCGGCACGGCCCATGGATACGCAGTATTTT
CDR3aa: CASSQVKAAARPMDTQYF

v_gene: TRBV4-1
d_gene: .
abundance: .
j_gene: TRBJ2-7
len: 14
CDR3nt: TGCGCCAGCAGCCGGGTCGGCGGAACCTACGAGCAGTACTTC
CDR3aa: CASSRVGGTYEQYF

v_gene: TRBV21-1
d_gene: .
abundance: many
j_gene: TRBJ1-3
len: 17
CDR3nt: TGTGCCAGCAGCAAAGGGACATATAAGGGTTCGGGAAACACCATATATTTT
CDR3aa: CASSKGTYKGSGNTIYF

v_gene: TRBV7-6
d_gene: TRBD2
abundance: .
j_gene: TRBJ2-3
len: 17
CDR3nt: TGTGCCAGCAGCTTAGTAGTGAGCGGGGACGGCACAGATACGCAGTATTTT
CDR3aa: CASSLVVSGDGTDTQYF

v_gene: TRBV11-2
d_gene: TRBD1
abundance: .
j_gene: TRBJ1-2
len: 15
CDR3nt: TGTGCCAGCAGGAAGGACAGGCTGAACAACTATGGCTACACCTTC
CDR3aa: CASRKDRLNNYGYTF

v_gene: TRBV15
d_gene: .
abundance: .
j_gene: TRBJ2-7
len: 17
CDR3nt: TGTGCCACCAGCAGGGACCTTGGACGGAGGGGCGGGGACGAGCAGTACTTC
CDR3aa: CATSRDLGRRGGDEQYF

v_gene: TRBV11-2
d_gene: TRBD2
abundance: .
j_gene: TRBJ2-1
len: 17
CDR3nt: TGTGCCAGCAGCTACAATCCGGGACTAGGGGTCGGGAATGAGCAGTTCTTC
CDR3aa: CASSYNPGLGVGNEQFF

v_gene: TRBV29-1
d_gene: .
abundance: .
j_gene: TRBJ1-4
len: 12
CDR3nt: TGCAGCGCCCGGAGGGACGATGAAAAACTGTTTTTT
CDR3aa: CSARRDDEKLFF

v_gene: TRBV27
d_gene: TRBD2
abundance: once
j_gene: TRBJ2-7
len: 18
CDR3nt: TGTGCCAGCAGTACCTCGGAGGGAACTAGCGGGGGGACCTACGAGCAGTACTTC
CDR3aa: CASSTSEGTSGGTYEQYF

v_gene: TRBV2
d_gene: TRBD1
abundance: once
j_gene: TRBJ2-7
len: 14
CDR3nt: TGTGCCAGCGGACCGGACAGGGGGTATGACGAGCAGTACTTC
CDR3aa: CASGPDRGYDEQYF

v_gene: TRBV10-3
d_gene: TRBD1
abundance: .
j_gene: TRBJ2-7
len: 13
CDR3nt: TGTGCCATCAGTGAGTTGGGACAGGGCGAGCAGTACTTC
CDR3aa: CAISELGQGEQYF

v_gene: TRBV15
d_gene: .
abundance: .
j_gene: TRBJ2-6
len: 17
CDR3nt: TGTGCCACCAGCAGAGACTCGGGACAATATGGGGCCAACGTCCTGACTTTC
CDR3aa: CATSRDSGQYGANVLTF

v_gene: TRBV6-5
d_gene: .
abundance: .
j_gene: TRBJ2-5
len: 12
CDR3nt: TGTGCCAGCAGTCTCACAGGGGGGGTCCAGTACTTC
CDR3aa: CASSLTGGVQYF

v_gene: TRBV19
d_gene: TRBD1
abundance: .
j_gene: TRBJ2-7
len: 15
CDR3nt: TGTGCCAGTTCAAGGGGGCAGGCCTTCGGCTACGAGCAGTACTTC
CDR3aa: CASSRGQAFGYEQYF

v_gene: TRBV29-1
d_gene: TRBD1
abundance: .
j_gene: TRBJ2-3
len: 17
CDR3nt: TGCAGCGTTGACCTCCGGGACAGGGGGCTTGTCACAGATACGCAGTATTTT
CDR3aa: CSVDLRDRGLVTDTQYF

v_gene: TRBV3-1/TRBV3-2
d_gene: .
abundance: .
j_gene: TRBJ2-3
len: 16
CDR3nt: TGTGCCAGCAGCCTCCGAAGGCTAGGCTATACCTATACGCAGTATTTT
CDR3aa: CASSLRRLGYTYTQYF

v_gene: TRBV12-3/TRBV12-4
d_gene: TRBD1
abundance: .
j_gene: TRBJ2-7
len: 12
CDR3nt: TGTGCCAGCACCTACAGGGGCGACGAGCAGTACTTC
CDR3aa: CASTYRGDEQYF

v_gene: TRBV27
d_gene: TRBD2
abundance: .
j_gene: TRBJ2-7
len: 16
CDR3nt: TGTGCCAGCAGCCGCCGGACTAGCGGGGGCTCCTACGAGCAGTACTTC
CDR3aa: CASSRRTSGGSYEQYF

v_gene: TRBV27
d_gene: TRBD1
abundance: .
j_gene: TRBJ2-3
len: 16
CDR3nt: TGTGCCAGCAGATCCTACGGGACAGACCTCACAGATACGCAGTATTTT
CDR3aa: CASRSYGTDLTDTQYF

v_gene: TRBV7-2
d_gene: .
abundance: once
j_gene: TRBJ1-6
len: 13
CDR3nt: TGTGCCTTAGGGCGGAGGGGCGGTTCACCCCTCCACTTT
CDR3aa: CALGRRGGSPLHF

v_gene: TRBV6-5
d_gene: .
abundance: few
j_gene: TRBJ2-5
len: 13
CDR3nt: TGTGCCAGCAGTACGGTTTTCCAAGAGACCCAGTACTTC
CDR3aa: CASSTVFQETQYF

v_gene: TRBV13
d_gene: TRBD2
abundance: .
j_gene: TRBJ2-7
len: 18
CDR3nt: TGTGCCAGCAGCCCCCTTATTAATAGCGGGGGGGAGACCTACGAGCAGTACTTC
CDR3aa: CASSPLINSGGETYEQYF

v_gene: TRBV15
d_gene: .
abundance: .
j_gene: TRBJ1-3
len: 16
CDR3nt: TGTGCCACCAGCAGAGGCGGGGTCATCTCTGGAAACACCATATATTTT
CDR3aa: CATSRGGVISGNTIYF

v_gene: TRBV4-1
d_gene: .
abundance: .
j_gene: TRBJ2-2
len: 15
CDR3nt: TGCGCCAGCAGCTTTACTAGCAGGAACACCGGGGAGCTGTTTTTT
CDR3aa: CASSFTSRNTGELFF

v_gene: TRBV10-3
d_gene: .
abundance: .
j_gene: TRBJ2-5
len: 15
CDR3nt: TGTGCCATCAGTGAGTCTCCGGGTATGCAAGAGACCCAGTACTTC
CDR3aa: CAISESPGMQETQYF

v_gene: TRBV9
d_gene: .
abundance: .
j_gene: TRBJ1-1
len: 16
CDR3nt: TGTGCCAGCAGCGTTTCAAGCCAGGGACTTGGGACTGAAGCTTTCTTT
CDR3aa: CASSVSSQGLGTEAFF

v_gene: TRBV9
d_gene: .
abundance: .
j_gene: TRBJ1-6
len: 15
CDR3nt: TGTGCCAGCAGCCCCACAACGGGTGGGAATTCACCCCTCCACTTT
CDR3aa: CASSPTTGGNSPLHF

v_gene: TRBV6-5
d_gene: .
abundance: .
j_gene: TRBJ1-2
len: 11
CDR3nt: TGTGCCAGCAGGACAGGACAGACCTACACCTTC
CDR3aa: CASRTGQTYTF

v_gene: TRBV11-2
d_gene: .
abundance: .
j_gene: TRBJ2-2
len: 14
CDR3nt: TGTGCCAGCAGCTTAGAGGCCATCACCGGGGAGCTGTTTTTT
CDR3aa: CASSLEAITGELFF

v_gene: TRBV6-1
d_gene: .
abundance: .
j_gene: TRBJ2-7
len: 14
CDR3nt: TGTGCCAGCAGTGATCTTAACTACCGGGATGAGCAGTACTTC
CDR3aa: CASSDLNYRDEQYF

v_gene: TRBV15
d_gene: .
abundance: .
j_gene: TRBJ1-1
len: 17
CDR3nt: TGTGCCACCAGCAGGGACCTAGGGCGGGGGCGTGACACTGAAGCTTTCTTT
CDR3aa: CATSRDLGRGRDTEAFF

v_gene: TRBV3-1/TRBV3-2
d_gene: TRBD2
abundance: .
j_gene: TRBJ2-5
len: 17
CDR3nt: TGTGCCAGCAGCCGCCGATCTAGCGGGGGGGCCAAAGAGACCCAGTACTTC
CDR3aa: CASSRRSSGGAKETQYF

v_gene: TRBV5-1
d_gene: TRBD1
abundance: .
j_gene: TRBJ1-2
len: 13
CDR3nt: TGCGCCAGCACTAAGGACAGGGACTATGGCTACACCTTC
CDR3aa: CASTKDRDYGYTF

v_gene: TRBV4-1
d_gene: .
abundance: .
j_gene: TRBJ2-1
len: 16
CDR3nt: TGCGCCAGCAGCCAAGATCATTGGACAGTATACAATGAGCAGTTCTTC
CDR3aa: CASSQDHWTVYNEQFF

v_gene: TRBV27
d_gene: .
abundance: few
j_gene: TRBJ1-5
len: 14
CDR3nt: TGTGCCAGCAGTCCCTTCGACAGTTTTCAGCCCCAGCATTTT
CDR3aa: CASSPFDSFQPQHF

v_gene: TRBV12-5
d_gene: TRBD2
abundance: .
j_gene: TRBJ2-7
len: 14
CDR3nt: TGTGCTAGTGCCAGAGCGGGGGGCGCCTACGAGCAGTACTTC
CDR3aa: CASARAGGAYEQYF

v_gene: TRBV19
d_gene: TRBD2
abundance: .
j_gene: TRBJ2-3
len: 14
CDR3nt: TGTGCCAGCAATGGACTAGCTACCACAGATACGCAGTATTTT
CDR3aa: CASNGLATTDTQYF

v_gene: TRBV5-4
d_gene: TRBD2
abundance: once
j_gene: TRBJ2-7
len: 16
CDR3nt: TGTGCCAGCAGCTTCAAACTAGCGGCGCTGGGTGTAGAGCAGTACTTC
CDR3aa: CASSFKLAALGVEQYF

v_gene: TRBV2
d_gene: .
abundance: once
j_gene: TRBJ1-3
len: 16
CDR3nt: TGTGCCAGCAGATCGACACTTCGTTACTCTGGAAACACCATATATTTT
CDR3aa: CASRSTLRYSGNTIYF

v_gene: TRBV28
d_gene: TRBD1
abundance: once
j_gene: TRBJ1-6
len: 14
CDR3nt: TGTGCCAGCAGTCAGTACAGGGGTAATTCACCCCTCCACTTT
CDR3aa: CASSQYRGNSPLHF

v_gene: TRBV18
d_gene: .
abundance: .
j_gene: TRBJ2-3
len: 14
CDR3nt: TGTGCCAGCTCACCACCCGGGGTGGGAGATACGCAGTATTTT
CDR3aa: CASSPPGVGDTQYF

v_gene: TRBV5-6
d_gene: TRBD1
abundance: .
j_gene: TRBJ1-1
len: 13
CDR3nt: TGTGCCAGCAGCATACAGGGGAGCACTGAAGCTTTCTTT
CDR3aa: CASSIQGSTEAFF

v_gene: TRBV6-2/TRBV6-3
d_gene: TRBD1
abundance: .
j_gene: TRBJ2-2
len: 19
CDR3nt: TGTGCCAGCAGTGGGGTATACATTGGACAGGGTAGGAACACCGGGGAGCTGTTTTTT
CDR3aa: CASSGVYIGQGRNTGELFF

v_gene: TRBV5-1
d_gene: TRBD1
abundance: .
j_gene: TRBJ2-1
len: 15
CDR3nt: TGCGCCAGCAGCCCGACAGGGTACTCCTACAATGAGCAGTTCTTC
CDR3aa: CASSPTGYSYNEQFF